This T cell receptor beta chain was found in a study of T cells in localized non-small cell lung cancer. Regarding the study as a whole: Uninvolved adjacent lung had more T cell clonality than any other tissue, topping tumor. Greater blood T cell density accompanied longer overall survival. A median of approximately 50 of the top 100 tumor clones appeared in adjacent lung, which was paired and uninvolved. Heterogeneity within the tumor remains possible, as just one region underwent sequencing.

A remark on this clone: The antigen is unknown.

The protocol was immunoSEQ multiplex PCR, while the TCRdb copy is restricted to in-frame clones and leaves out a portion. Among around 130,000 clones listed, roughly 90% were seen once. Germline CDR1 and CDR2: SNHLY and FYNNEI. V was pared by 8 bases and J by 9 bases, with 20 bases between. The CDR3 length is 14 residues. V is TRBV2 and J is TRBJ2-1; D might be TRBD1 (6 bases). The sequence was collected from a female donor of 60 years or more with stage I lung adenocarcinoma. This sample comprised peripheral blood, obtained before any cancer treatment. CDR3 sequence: CASREGEYLGEQFF. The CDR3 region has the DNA TGTGCCAGCCGCGAGGGGGAGTACCTAGGTGAGCAGTTCTTC.